These 24 T cell receptor beta chains were sequenced from one sample in a study of T cell responses to AZD1222 COVID-19 vaccine. Only in-frame clones appear in the TCRdb table, and some are missing; sequencing was by immunoSEQ multiplex PCR. The sample shows about 86,000 clones, around 90% of them seen only once. The input for sequencing was peripheral blood, taken on day 0 of AZD1222 vaccination. These receptor sequences come from an adult in good health.

This chain links TRBV7-2 with TRBJ2-7; D possibly corresponds to TRBD1 (6 bases). CDR1 is SGHTA, CDR2 FQGNSA, per germline. Trimming shortened V by 1 base and J by 5 bases, and 15 bases separated the two germline ends. The CDR3 covers 15 residues. As DNA, the CDR3 is TGTGCCAGCAGCTTAGATTATGGGGGCAGGAACGAGCAGTACTTC. Translating gives CASSLDYGGRNEQYF.

This clone has a single count. The J gene is TRBJ2-7, the V gene TRBV28; D may match TRBD1 or TRBD2 (7 bases each). Germline V gene lookup returns CDR1 MDHEN and CDR2 SYDVKM. The ends were cut back, 6 bases at V and 1 base at J, with 13 bases in the middle. This CDR3 is 14 amino acids long. CDR3 coding DNA: TGTGCCAGCAGCAGGGGGGGCGGTTCCTACGAGCAGTACTTC. The encoded protein is CASSRGGGSYEQYF. The entire variable domain, with the rest obtained from reference TRBV28 and TRBJ2-7, is as follows: DVKVTQSSRYLVKRTGEKVFLECVQDMDHENMFWYRQDPGLGLRLIYFSYDVKMKEKGDIPEGYSVSREKKERFSLILESASTNQTSMYLCASSRGGGSYEQYFGPGTRLTVT.

This chain uses TRBV6-5 with TRBJ1-5; tentatively, D is TRBD1 (6 bases). Germline V gene sequence: CDR1 MNHEY, CDR2 SVGAGI. This CDR3 comprises 13 residues. Trimming shortened V by 6 bases and J by 5 bases, and 11 bases separated the two germline ends. The CDR3 here is CASSRGRDQPQHF. CDR3 DNA: TGTGCCAGCAGCAGGGGAAGGGATCAGCCCCAGCATTTT.

The V and J genes are TRBV5-1 and TRBJ1-1; D ambiguous. The germline V and J ends were trimmed by 2 bases and 1 base, with 12 bases remaining between them. The CDR3 consists of 15 residues. Germline assignment: CDR1 SGHRS and CDR2 YFSETQ. CDR3 DNA: TGCGCCAGCAGCTTAACAACACAGACGAACACTGAAGCTTTCTTT. Translated, it gives CASSLTTQTNTEAFF.

The chain links TRBV19 to TRBJ1-2; 8 nucleotides agree with TRBD1. The CDR3 is 14 residues long. CDR1 and CDR2 (germline): LNHDA, SQIVND (reference sequence). V lost 5 bases and J lost 2; bases outside the gene matches: 4. The CDR3 nucleotides read TGTGCCAGTAGTTCGACAGGGGACAACTATGGCTACACCTTC. Its protein product is CASSSTGDNYGYTF.

The gene calls are TRBV5-1 and TRBJ1-2; D unclear. The CDR3 runs to 14 residues. The V and J ends lost 0 bases and 2 bases respectively, with 8 bases between them. Germline CDR1 reads SGHRS; CDR2 reads YFSETQ. CDR3 coding DNA: TGCGCCAGCAGCTTGGAGGGCAGGAACTATGGCTACACCTTC. As protein: CASSLEGRNYGYTF.

The rearrangement joins TRBV7-2 to TRBJ1-2, with D uncertain. CDR3 length equals 14 residues. V lost 5 bases and J 1 base, leaving 11 bases between the germline ends. In germline, CDR1 is SGHTA, CDR2 FQGNSA. CDR3 sequence: CASSLGPNNYGYTF. CDR3 in DNA: TGTGCCAGCAGCCTTGGACCGAATAACTATGGCTACACCTTC. Using reference TRBV7-2 and TRBJ1-2 for the parts outside the CDR3, the full variable domain is GAGVSQSPSNKVTEKGKDVELRCDPISGHTALYWYRQSLGQGLEFLIYFQGNSAPDKSGLPSDRFSAERTGGSVSTLTIQRTQQEDSAVYLCASSLGPNNYGYTFGSGTRLTVV.

This clone was observed once. The chain combines TRBV2 with TRBJ2-3; no definite D call. The V gene lost 6 bases and the J gene lost 1 base, with 14 bases spanning the gap. The germline V gene encodes CDR1 SNHLY and CDR2 FYNNEI. This CDR3 region has 15 residues. CDR3 residues: CASSLISWGTDTQYF. The CDR3, as DNA: TGTGCCAGCAGCCTAATTAGCTGGGGCACAGATACGCAGTATTTT.

The chain uses TRBV18 and TRBJ1-1, with D unclear. Trimming pared 3 bases from V and 3 bases from J, leaving 8 bases between. The germline V gene encodes CDR1 KGHSH and CDR2 LQKENI. The CDR3 consists of 13 residues. The CDR3 nucleotides read TGTGCCAGCTCACCGGCCCTGGACACTGAAGCTTTCTTT. It translates to CASSPALDTEAFF. Drawing the rest from reference TRBV18 and TRBJ1-1, the complete variable domain is NAGVMQNPRHLVRRRGQEARLRCSPMKGHSHVYWYRQLPEEGLKFMVYLQKENIIDESGMPKERFSAEFPKEGPSILRIQQVVRGDSAAYFCASSPALDTEAFFGQGTRLTVV.

This clone was seen a single time. The rearrangement joins TRBV28 to TRBJ1-4; no firm D call. This CDR3 is 17 amino acids long. Germline loops: CDR1 MDHEN, CDR2 SYDVKM. The V gene lost 7 bases and the J gene lost 3 bases, with 21 bases spanning the gap. The CDR3 sequence is CASTLHGPGPANEKLFF. In nucleotides, the CDR3 is TGTGCCAGCACCCTACATGGTCCTGGCCCAGCTAATGAAAAACTGTTTTTT.

This rearrangement joins TRBV5-1 to TRBJ2-4; the D gene is possibly TRBD2 (7 bases). The CDR3 contains 16 residues. The V and J ends lost 4 bases and 6 bases respectively, with 20 bases between them. CDR1 is SGHRS and CDR2 is YFSETQ in the germline V gene. The CDR3 sequence: CASSPGGGGSGNIQYF. In nucleotides, the CDR3 is TGCGCCAGCAGCCCTGGAGGGGGGGGCAGCGGAAACATTCAGTACTTC. Full variable domain (outside the CDR3, taken from reference TRBV5-1 and TRBJ2-4): KAGVTQTPRYLIKTRGQQVTLSCSPISGHRSVSWYQQTPGQGLQFLFEYFSETQRNKGNFPGRFSGRQFSNSRSEMNVSTLELGDSALYLCASSPGGGGSGNIQYFGAGTRLSVL.

The V call is TRBV18, the J call TRBJ2-2; 7 bases are a match to TRBD2. The CDR3 has 16 residues. Looked up from germline, CDR1 is KGHSH and CDR2 is LQKENI. V shed 3 bases, J shed 4 bases, and the junction held 8 bases outside the gene matches. The CDR3 DNA reads as TGTGCCAGCTCACCGGGAGGGGCTTTTGGCACCGGGGAGCTGTTTTTT. This sequence encodes CASSPGGAFGTGELFF.

DNA of the CDR3: TGTGCCAGTAGTGAAAGGGACAGGGTTTCCTACGAGCAGTACTTC. Residues: CASSERDRVSYEQYF. The rearrangement joins TRBV19 to TRBJ2-7; 9 nucleotides align to TRBD1. Losses at the gene ends were 5 bases for V and 1 base for J; bases not matched to a gene: 6. The CDR3 contains 15 residues. The germline V gene has CDR1 LNHDA and CDR2 SQIVND (reference sequence).

This sequence joins TRBV7-9 and TRBJ1-2; TRBD1 might be the D (6 bases). This CDR3 has 13 residues. Deletions cut 5 bases from V and 2 bases from J, with 9 bases between. CDR1 is SEHNR and CDR2 is FQNEAQ in the germline V gene (reference sequence). In nucleotides, the CDR3 is TGTGCCAGCAGCCGGGACACAAACTATGGCTACACCTTC. Translated, it gives CASSRDTNYGYTF.

The CDR3 loop reads CASSLRDANTGELFF. For the CDR3, the DNA is TGCGCCAGCAGCTTGCGGGACGCCAACACCGGGGAGCTGTTTTTT. V and J are TRBV5-1 and TRBJ2-2; TRBD1 or TRBD2 may be the D gene (5 bases each). The V and J ends lost 1 base and 2 bases respectively, with 9 bases between them. The V gene's germline CDR1 is SGHRS and CDR2 YFSETQ. The CDR3 runs 15 residues.

The rearrangement joins TRBV5-1 to TRBJ2-2, with 7 positions matching TRBD2. Germline lookup yields CDR1 SGHRS and CDR2 YFSETQ. This CDR3 has 16 amino acids. V was pared by 3 bases and J by 1 base, with 6 bases of the junction left unmatched. The CDR3 coding sequence is TGCGCCAGCAGCTACCTAGCGGCCCAGAACACCGGGGAGCTGTTTTTT. The encoded protein is CASSYLAAQNTGELFF.

This clone was counted a single time. The CDR3 nucleotides read TGTGCCAGCAGACAGTACAATGAGCAGTTCTTC. Residues: CASRQYNEQFF. The V and J genes are TRBV27 and TRBJ2-1; no reliable D call. In germline, CDR1 is MNHEY, CDR2 SMNVEV (reference sequence). Trimming left V 6 bases short and J 4 bases short, with 4 bases between. The CDR3 has 11 amino acids.

The chain employs TRBV7-2 and TRBJ1-4; D is unclear. Germline loops: CDR1 SGHTA, CDR2 FQGNSA. V lost 5 bases and J 0 bases, leaving 10 bases between the germline ends. The CDR3 is 15 amino acids. CDR3 loop: CASSPGGTTNEKLFF. The CDR3 bases are TGTGCCAGCAGCCCCGGAGGGACAACTAATGAAAAACTGTTTTTT.

In this sample, this clone turned up once. The genes are TRBV10-3 and TRBJ1-1; 7 bases line up with TRBD1. Unmatched junction bases numbered 1, after V lost 6 bases and J lost 0 bases. Germline CDR1 reads ENHRY; CDR2 reads SYGVKD. This CDR3 has 13 amino acids. CDR3 nucleotide sequence: TGTGCCATCAGCAGGGGGGTGAACACTGAAGCTTTCTTT. Protein: CAISRGVNTEAFF.

The V and J genes are TRBV2 and TRBJ1-6, with 8 nucleotides matching TRBD1. This CDR3 spans 16 amino acids. Germline V CDR1 and CDR2: SNHLY, FYNNEI. The trim removed 5 bases at V and 2 bases at J, leaving 5 bases unmatched. CDR3 bases: TGTGCCAGCAGTTCCGACAGGGGAGCCTATAATTCACCCCTCCACTTT. This encodes CASSSDRGAYNSPLHF.

This chain joins TRBV18 and TRBJ2-7; the D gene could be TRBD1 or TRBD2 (5 bases each). With 4 bases removed from V and 1 base from J, the gap between germline ends came to 17 bases. The germline V gene encodes CDR1 KGHSH and CDR2 LQKENI. The CDR3 has 16 residues. This CDR3 is CASSLQAPRGSYEQYF. The CDR3 DNA sequence: TGTGCCAGCTCACTACAGGCCCCGAGAGGGTCCTACGAGCAGTACTTC.

V gene TRBV6-5 combines with J gene TRBJ2-7; possible D gene TRBD2, 6 bases. Per germline, CDR1 MNHEY and CDR2 SVGAGI. V was cut by 5 bases and J by 3 bases, with 11 bases left in between. The CDR3 runs to 13 residues. The DNA for the CDR3 is TGTGCCAGCAGTCCTTCCGGGAGCTACGAGCAGTACTTC. This gives the protein CASSPSGSYEQYF.

This clone was seen a handful of times. Mismatch with germline at one junction end may stem from a read error. V and J are TRBV30 and TRBJ1-1; the match to TRBD1 covers 7 bases. The CDR3 totals 13 residues. Germline V gene sequence: CDR1 GTSNPN, CDR2 SVGIG (reference sequence). The CDR3 bases are TGTGCCAGGAGGGGGACAGTGAACACTGAAGCTTTCTTT. Amino acid sequence: CARRGTVNTEAFF.

This clone was seen only a few times. The chain links TRBV5-1 to TRBJ2-5; TRBD2 is a possible D gene (5 bases). The germline gives CDR1 SGHRS, CDR2 YFSETQ. The CDR3 consists of 16 residues. The V end was cut by 2 bases, the J end by 5 bases, with 19 bases between. CDR3 in DNA: TGCGCCAGCAGCTTAGCTAGCCCACGGTTTGGTGAGACCCAGTACTTC. Protein: CASSLASPRFGETQYF.